Listed below are T cell receptor beta chains from one sample, sequenced in a study of cytomegalovirus exposure and HLA in healthy donors. This table comes from immunoSEQ multiplex PCR, and its TCRdb copy is limited to in-frame clones, with some not included. Its clone listing holds approximately 190,000 clones. Sequencing was performed on PBMCs. The origin of the receptors is a man aged 25-40 years in good health and CMV-seronegative. CDR3s include the opening cysteine and the closing phenylalanine or tryptophan. A D gene is named only where the DNA matches it firmly.

d_call	v_call	cdr3_length	j_call	cdr3_nt	cdr3_aa
TRBD1	TRBV27	15	TRBJ1-2	TGTGCCAGCAGTCCTGACAGGGTCGGCCTTTATGGCTACACCTTC	CASSPDRVGLYGYTF
.	TRBV5-1	17	TRBJ1-2	TGCGCCAGCAGCCCCTCGACAGGTTCCTCAACGAGCAATGGCTACACCTTC	CASSPSTGSSTSNGYTF
.	TRBV5-4	13	TRBJ1-2	TGTGCCAGCAGCTTGCAGGGGATCTATGGCTACACCTTC	CASSLQGIYGYTF
TRBD1	TRBV5-6	14	TRBJ1-1	TGTGCCAGCAGCTTTGGCCCCTCACAGGGGGGCGCTTTCTTT	CASSFGPSQGGAFF
.	TRBV7-2	15	TRBJ1-2	TGTGCCAGCAGCTCTGGGACCGGGACATACTATGGCTACACCTTC	CASSSGTGTYYGYTF
TRBD1	TRBV18	15	TRBJ2-7	TGTGCCAGCTCACCCGCCCCAGGGGGTGTCTACGAGCAGTACTTC	CASSPAPGGVYEQYF
.	TRBV7-2	15	TRBJ1-3	TGTGCCAGCAGCTTAGGGGGGGACGGGGGATACACCATATATTTT	CASSLGGDGGYTIYF
TRBD1	TRBV30	14	TRBJ1-1	TGTGCCTGGGCCACGACAGGGGTTAACACTGAAGCTTTCTTT	CAWATTGVNTEAFF
TRBD1	TRBV10-1	16	TRBJ1-1	TGCGCCAGCAGTGAGTCGAAGGACAGGGCTTACACTGAAGCTTTCTTT	CASSESKDRAYTEAFF
.	TRBV5-1	15	TRBJ2-7	TGCGCCAGCAGCTTGTTTCCCCAGGGCGAATACGAGCAGTACTTC	CASSLFPQGEYEQYF
.	TRBV12-5	14	TRBJ2-7	TGTGCTAGTGGTTCATCAGGGATGTTCGACGAGCAGTACTTC	CASGSSGMFDEQYF
.	TRBV6-5	13	TRBJ1-1	TGTGCCAGCAGTTACTCGAGAGTTGCTGAAGCTTTCTTT	CASSYSRVAEAFF
.	TRBV21-1	19	TRBJ2-2	TGTGCCAGCAGCAAAGTGAGTCCTTTAGGACAAGTGAACACCGGGGAGCTGTTTTTT	CASSKVSPLGQVNTGELFF
.	TRBV4-1	17	TRBJ2-2	TGCGCCAGCAGCCAAAAGGGCACAGGGTCGAACACCGGGGAGCTGTTTTTT	CASSQKGTGSNTGELFF
TRBD1	TRBV28	16	TRBJ2-7	TGTGCCAGCAGTTTAAGTGAGACAGGGGGATCCCACGAGCAGTACTTC	CASSLSETGGSHEQYF
.	TRBV13	11	TRBJ1-1	TGTGCCAGCAGCCGGAACACTGAAGCTTTCTTT	CASSRNTEAFF
.	TRBV7-2	14	TRBJ2-7	TGTGCCAGCAGCTTAGCTCAGGGGAGCAACGAGCAGTACTTC	CASSLAQGSNEQYF
TRBD1	TRBV7-2	14	TRBJ2-7	TGTGCCAGCAGCTCACCGGGACAGGGCTACGAGCAGTACTTC	CASSSPGQGYEQYF
.	TRBV27	15	TRBJ1-5	TGTGCCGCGCGCCCGGGGAGGTTCAGCAATCAGCCCCAGCATTTT	CAARPGRFSNQPQHF
TRBD1	TRBV18	16	TRBJ2-7	TGTGCCAGCTCACCACCTATGGGACAGGGGGACTACGAGCAGTACTTC	CASSPPMGQGDYEQYF
TRBD2	TRBV7-6	14	TRBJ2-5	TGTGCCAGCGGACTCGGACTAGCCCAAGAGACCCAGTACTTC	CASGLGLAQETQYF
TRBD1	TRBV11-2	13	TRBJ1-4	TGTGCCAGCAGCCTCAGGGGGAGGGAAAAACTGTTTTTT	CASSLRGREKLFF
.	TRBV5-1	18	TRBJ1-4	TGCGCCAGCAGCTTGTACGACAGCGTCGCTGCAACTAATGAAAAACTGTTTTTT	CASSLYDSVAATNEKLFF
TRBD2	TRBV30	12	TRBJ2-3	TGTGCCTGGAGTTCTAGCGGGAACACGCAGTATTTT	CAWSSSGNTQYF
TRBD1	TRBV7-2	16	TRBJ2-7	TGTGCCAGCAGCTTTAACTCCGGGACAGGGTCCTACGAGCAGTACTTC	CASSFNSGTGSYEQYF
.	TRBV19	11	TRBJ2-1	TGTGCGGCGCGGAACTACAATGAGCAGTTCTTC	CAARNYNEQFF
TRBD2	TRBV11-2	18	TRBJ2-6	TGTGCCAGCATGCCTAAGTTCCTAGCGGGGGTGGGGGCCAACGTCCTGACTTTC	CASMPKFLAGVGANVLTF
.	TRBV27	16	TRBJ1-5	TGTGCCAGCAGTTATGGGACACCTGATAGCAATCAGCCCCAGCATTTT	CASSYGTPDSNQPQHF
TRBD2	TRBV27	14	TRBJ2-7	TGTGCCAGCAGTTTAGCTAGCGGGAGCCACGAGCAGTACTTC	CASSLASGSHEQYF
.	TRBV5-4	14	TRBJ2-7	TGTGCCAGCAGCTTGGGATCCGGACAGTACGAGCAGTACTTC	CASSLGSGQYEQYF
TRBD1	TRBV5-4	16	TRBJ2-7	TGTGCCAGCAGCCGGGGGACAGGGACCATCTCCTACGAGCAGTACTTC	CASSRGTGTISYEQYF
TRBD1	TRBV19	17	TRBJ1-5	TGTGCCACCAGGGGTACAGGGGCATTCTATAGCAATCAGCCCCAGCATTTT	CATRGTGAFYSNQPQHF
TRBD1	TRBV2	13	TRBJ1-1	TGTGCCAGCAGGGACAGGGGGAACACTGAAGCTTTCTTT	CASRDRGNTEAFF
.	TRBV10-3	13	TRBJ2-7	TGTGCCATCAGTGAGTCGGGGAGCTACGAGCAGTACTTC	CAISESGSYEQYF
TRBD2	TRBV13	13	TRBJ2-1	TGTGCCAGCAGCTCGGGACTACCAAATGAGCAGTTCTTC	CASSSGLPNEQFF
TRBD2	TRBV13	16	TRBJ2-3	TGTGCCAGCAGCATACGGCGGGTAGCGGGCACAGATCCGCAGTATTTT	CASSIRRVAGTDPQYF
TRBD1	TRBV7-8	14	TRBJ2-2	TGTGCCGCCAACAGGGGCACGAACACCGGGGAGCTGTTTTTT	CAANRGTNTGELFF
.	TRBV12-5	16	TRBJ2-4	TGTGCTAGTGGTTCGCGCCGTGAGGGGGAAGGGAACATTCAGTACTTC	CASGSRREGEGNIQYF
.	TRBV11-2	15	TRBJ2-7	TGTGCCAGCAGCTTAGCTCAGGGGCCGGTCTACGAGCAGTACTTC	CASSLAQGPVYEQYF